This T cell receptor (beta chain) was identified in a study of T cell changes during pregnancy in multiple sclerosis (dated by TCRdb to between 2018 and 2020). As for the study more broadly: In women with multiple sclerosis, the researchers looked at how the T cell repertoire shifted as pregnancy progressed.

Points on this clone: Its recognized antigen is unknown. No base quality values were provided; no much bigger clone lies one nucleotide off.

Unmatched junction bases come to 4, with V trimmed by 5 bases and J by 4 bases. CDR1 and CDR2 (MDHEN, SYDVKM) derive from the germline V gene. Inclusive of the bounding cysteine and phenylalanine, the CDR3 is 13 residues long. CDR3 DNA is the only sequence kept; it has 39 bases, read in frame from the first base. Library preparation used the immunoSEQ multiplex PCR assay. What TCRdb holds here is the immuneACCESS table cut down to in-frame rearrangements. Part of the clones is not present; checked against another copy, under half of the missing clones reflect an unresolved V gene, and the others are unexplained. The sample table records under 100,000 clones; nearly 95% of these occur just once. Of the sample, under 1.2% is held by the ten largest clones.

This sequence originates from a female donor with multiple sclerosis, enrolled in a pregnancy study. The rearrangement combines TRBV28 with TRBJ2-7; 8 central nucleotides agree with TRBD2. The sequenced sample was peripheral blood, obtained in the second trimester of pregnancy. The nucleotide sequence is given as TGTGCCAGCAGTACTAGCGGACTATACGAGCAGTACTTC. This is translated as CASSTSGLYEQYF.